The 3 T cell receptor beta chains listed next were all sequenced from one sample in a study of T cell responses to AZD1222 COVID-19 vaccine. Clones were sequenced by immunoSEQ multiplex PCR, and TCRdb holds only the in-frame ones, with some missing. The sample lists about 180,000 clones; 70% to 90% were seen once. Sample: peripheral blood, taken on day 0 of AZD1222 vaccination. These TCRs come from an adult in good health.

The chain recombines TRBV28 with TRBJ2-7; a possible D gene is TRBD1 (6 bases). The CDR3 runs 16 residues. Looked up from germline, CDR1 is MDHEN and CDR2 is SYDVKM. V was pared by 4 bases and J by 1 base, with 17 bases between. CDR3 coding DNA: TGTGCCAGCAGTTCGCATACCGGGACACCATCCTACGAGCAGTACTTC. This encodes CASSSHTGTPSYEQYF.

This clone was counted ten times or more. The V and J genes are TRBV19 and TRBJ1-4; perhaps TRBD1 as D (5 bases). CDR1 is LNHDA, CDR2 SQIVND, per germline (reference sequence). Trimming left V 6 bases short and J 0 bases short, with 11 bases between. The CDR3 length is 15 residues. The CDR3 loop is CASRQDRSTNEKLFF. CDR3 sequence (DNA): TGTGCCAGTAGACAGGACCGCTCAACTAATGAAAAACTGTTTTTT.

V and J are TRBV4-2 and TRBJ1-5; no definite D call. The CDR3 extends over 18 amino acids. Germline CDR1 and CDR2: LGHNA and YNFKEQ. V gave up 0 bases and J gave up 0 bases, with 15 bases separating them. The CDR3 loop is CASSQDTGSSYSNQPQHF. CDR3 in DNA: TGTGCCAGCAGCCAAGATACGGGCAGCTCCTATAGCAATCAGCCCCAGCATTTT.